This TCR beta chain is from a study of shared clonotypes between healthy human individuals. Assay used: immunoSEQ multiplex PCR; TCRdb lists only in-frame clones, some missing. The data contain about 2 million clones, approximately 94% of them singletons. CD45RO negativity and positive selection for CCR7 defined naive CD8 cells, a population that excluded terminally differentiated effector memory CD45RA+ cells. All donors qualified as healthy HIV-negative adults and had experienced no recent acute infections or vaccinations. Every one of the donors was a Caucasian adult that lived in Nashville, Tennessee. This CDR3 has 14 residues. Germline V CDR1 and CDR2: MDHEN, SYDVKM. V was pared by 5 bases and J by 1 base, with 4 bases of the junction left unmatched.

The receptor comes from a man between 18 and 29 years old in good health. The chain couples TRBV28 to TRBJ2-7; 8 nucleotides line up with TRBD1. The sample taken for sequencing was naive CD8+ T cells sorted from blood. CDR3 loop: CASSPTGESYEQYF. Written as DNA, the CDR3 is TGTGCCAGCAGTCCGACAGGGGAATCCTACGAGCAGTACTTC.